The rows below give T cell receptor beta chains drawn from one sample of a study of blood T cell repertoires in COVID-19. Assay used: immunoSEQ multiplex PCR; TCRdb lists only in-frame clones, some missing. Of 300,000 to 400,000 clones in the sample, under 95% were seen once. Sequencing was done on a sample of PBMCs or T cells enriched from blood (not recorded which). These receptors were taken from a man aged 55 to 70 who had recovered from COVID-19. CDR3s include the opening cysteine and the closing phenylalanine or tryptophan. A D gene is named only where the DNA matches it firmly. Clone sizes are given selectively: once, few, many, or a class where the clone is expanded.

size,V,D,J,CDR3,DNA
.,TRBV4-1,.,TRBJ1-2,CASSQDWQGAYYGYTF,TGCGCCAGCAGCCAAGATTGGCAGGGTGCTTACTATGGCTACACCTTC
.,TRBV5-1,TRBD1,TRBJ2-5,CASSYGTGLETQYF,TGCGCCAGCAGCTACGGGACAGGGCTTGAGACCCAGTACTTC
.,TRBV29-1,TRBD2,TRBJ2-1,CSVASGSHNEQFF,TGCAGCGTTGCTAGCGGGAGCCACAATGAGCAGTTCTTC
.,TRBV5-8,.,TRBJ1-2,CASSLVAGNGYTF,TGTGCCAGCAGCTTGGTAGCAGGGAATGGCTACACCTTC
.,TRBV7-2,TRBD1,TRBJ2-3,CASSYGTARTDTQYF,TGTGCCAGCAGCTACGGGACAGCCCGGACAGATACGCAGTATTTT
.,TRBV4-1,TRBD1,TRBJ2-2,CASSRNPGGSANTGELFF,TGCGCCAGCAGCCGGAATCCAGGGGGCTCGGCGAACACCGGGGAGCTGTTTTTT
.,TRBV6-6,.,TRBJ2-7,CASTLTGGWGEYEQYF,TGTGCCAGCACCCTTACCGGGGGATGGGGGGAATACGAGCAGTACTTC
.,TRBV28,.,TRBJ1-1,CASSLRTGYNTEAFF,TGTGCCAGCAGTCTACGTACAGGGTACAACACTGAAGCTTTCTTT
.,TRBV5-1,TRBD2,TRBJ2-1,CASSYHGLAGPSYNEQFF,TGCGCCAGCAGCTACCACGGACTAGCGGGCCCGTCCTACAATGAGCAGTTCTTC
.,TRBV6-5,TRBD1,TRBJ1-2,CASSYLSARTGYGYTF,TGTGCCAGCAGTTACTTGTCGGCAAGGACAGGGTATGGCTACACCTTC
.,TRBV7-9,TRBD1,TRBJ2-5,CASSLGGQTQETQYF,TGTGCCAGCAGCTTAGGGGGACAGACTCAAGAGACCCAGTACTTC
.,TRBV19,.,TRBJ1-1,CASLEQGGFSEAFF,TGTGCCAGCCTAGAACAAGGCGGATTTAGTGAAGCTTTCTTT
.,TRBV10-3,.,TRBJ2-7,CAISKTGAGYEQYF,TGTGCCATCAGCAAGACGGGTGCTGGCTACGAGCAGTACTTC
.,TRBV10-3,.,TRBJ1-1,CAISRTGNTEAFF,TGTGCCATCAGTAGGACTGGGAACACTGAAGCTTTCTTT
.,TRBV11-3,TRBD2,TRBJ2-1,CASSLDRGGRRDEQFF,TGTGCCAGCAGCTTAGATCGGGGCGGGAGGCGGGATGAGCAGTTCTTC
.,TRBV2,TRBD1,TRBJ1-2,CASSQSAQGTYYTF,TGTGCCAGCAGTCAAAGTGCACAGGGGACATACTACACCTTC
.,TRBV3-1/TRBV3-2,.,TRBJ1-1,CASSPSHGQMNTEAFF,TGTGCCAGCAGCCCTTCGCACGGACAGATGAACACTGAAGCTTTCTTT
.,TRBV10-3,.,TRBJ1-5,CAISTEGSSNQPQHF,TGTGCCATCAGTACGGAGGGGTCTAGCAATCAGCCCCAGCATTTT
.,TRBV6-6,TRBD1,TRBJ1-2,CASSLGQGIDGYTF,TGTGCCAGCAGTTTGGGACAGGGAATAGACGGCTACACCTTC
few,TRBV7-9,.,TRBJ2-7,CASSSTGSNSYEQYF,TGTGCCAGCAGCTCCACAGGATCCAACAGCTACGAGCAGTACTTC
.,TRBV10-3,.,TRBJ1-1,CAISEGREAFF,TGTGCCATCAGTGAGGGGAGGGAAGCTTTCTTT
once,TRBV14,.,TRBJ1-4,CASTVGGTTNEKLFF,TGTGCCAGTACCGTCGGGGGGACAACTAATGAAAAACTGTTTTTT
.,TRBV29-1,TRBD1,TRBJ1-2,CSAVAGTGAGYTF,TGCAGCGCTGTTGCCGGGACAGGCGCTGGCTACACCTTC
.,TRBV19,TRBD2,TRBJ2-5,CASSGGGQGTQYF,TGTGCCAGTAGCGGCGGGGGGCAAGGGACCCAGTACTTC
.,TRBV27,TRBD2,TRBJ2-1,CASPSGTSGGPNEQFF,TGTGCCAGCCCTTCCGGGACTAGCGGGGGCCCCAATGAGCAGTTCTTC
.,TRBV5-6,.,TRBJ2-1,CASSLGANEQFF,TGTGCCAGCAGCTTGGGGGCTAATGAGCAGTTCTTC
.,TRBV28,.,TRBJ1-5,CASSSSSGQGIQPQHF,.
.,TRBV7-2,TRBD1,TRBJ1-2,CASSSSQGGYGYTF,TGTGCCAGCAGCTCTTCACAGGGGGGCTATGGCTACACCTTC
.,TRBV18,.,TRBJ1-3,CASSPLEASQGQRNTIYF,TGTGCCAGCTCACCATTGGAAGCCTCGCAAGGACAGAGAAACACCATATATTTT
.,TRBV19,.,TRBJ1-2,CASSIAQSSPYTF,TGTGCCAGTAGTATAGCACAGTCTTCACCCTACACCTTC
.,TRBV6-6,.,TRBJ2-1,CASSYGSGHSYNEQFF,TGTGCCAGCAGTTACGGGTCGGGACACTCCTACAATGAGCAGTTCTTC
.,TRBV11-3,TRBD2,TRBJ2-5,CASSLEAGEETQYF,TGTGCCAGCAGCTTAGAAGCGGGAGAAGAGACCCAGTACTTC
.,TRBV4-3,.,TRBJ2-7,CASSQSASAPTYEQYF,TGCGCCAGCAGCCAAAGCGCTAGCGCACCAACGTACGAGCAGTACTTC
.,TRBV19,TRBD2,TRBJ2-2,CASRMGSGSTGELFF,TGTGCCAGTAGGATGGGTAGCGGGAGCACCGGGGAGCTGTTTTTT
.,TRBV2,TRBD1,TRBJ2-2,CASTQTGANTGELFF,TGTGCCAGCACTCAGACAGGGGCTAACACCGGGGAGCTGTTTTTT
.,TRBV24-1,TRBD2,TRBJ2-3,CATGGSTSGRTTDTQYF,TGTGCCACCGGGGGGTCAACTAGCGGGAGGACCACAGATACGCAGTATTTT
.,TRBV7-9,TRBD1,TRBJ1-2,CASSSGQGAHGYTF,TGTGCCAGCAGCTCGGGACAGGGGGCGCATGGCTACACCTTC
.,TRBV11-3,TRBD2,TRBJ2-1,CASSYRGAGGTLYNEQFF,TGTGCCAGCAGTTACCGAGGGGCGGGAGGAACGCTCTACAATGAGCAGTTCTTC
.,TRBV15,.,TRBJ2-7,CATSRTSVIGSHEQYF,TGTGCCACCAGCAGAACTTCGGTCATCGGGTCTCACGAGCAGTACTTC
.,TRBV19,.,TRBJ1-6,CASSIKEGIGSPLHF,TGTGCCAGTAGTATCAAGGAGGGGATAGGGTCACCCCTCCACTTT
.,TRBV29-1,TRBD2,TRBJ2-1,CSGTRYGGASEQFF,TGCAGCGGCACCAGGTACGGGGGGGCGAGTGAGCAGTTCTTC
.,TRBV7-9,TRBD1,TRBJ1-3,CASSEPGQRVSGNTIYF,TGTGCCAGCAGCGAACCGGGACAGAGAGTCTCTGGAAACACCATATATTTT
.,TRBV5-4,TRBD1,TRBJ1-2,CASSPPGQDYGYTF,TGTGCCAGCAGCCCGCCGGGACAGGACTATGGCTACACCTTC
.,TRBV3-1/TRBV3-2,.,TRBJ2-1,CASSQDRVWGIGYNEQFF,TGTGCCAGCAGCCAAGATCGGGTTTGGGGCATCGGCTACAATGAGCAGTTCTTC
.,TRBV6-6,.,TRBJ1-5,CASSYGQGSQPQHF,TGTGCCAGCAGTTACGGGCAGGGTTCGCAGCCCCAGCATTTT
once,TRBV13,TRBD1,TRBJ1-6,CASSLDRGRSPLHF,TGTGCCAGCAGCTTAGACAGGGGCAGGTCACCCCTCCACTTT
.,TRBV9,.,TRBJ2-3,CASSVRAGKPDTQYF,TGTGCCAGCAGCGTAAGGGCGGGAAAGCCAGATACGCAGTATTTT
.,TRBV19,.,TRBJ1-5,CASSIPGGEPQHF,TGTGCCAGTAGTATTCCGGGGGGAGAGCCCCAGCATTTT
.,TRBV5-5,TRBD2,TRBJ2-2,CASSSSGGAVGELFF,TGTGCCAGCAGCTCTAGCGGGGGGGCCGTCGGGGAGCTGTTTTTT
.,TRBV4-2,TRBD2,TRBJ2-1,CASSQDPRGAGRYNEQFF,TGTGCCAGCAGCCAAGATCCCCGGGGAGCGGGACGTTACAATGAGCAGTTCTTC
.,TRBV19,TRBD1,TRBJ2-2,CASSGTGNTGELFF,TGTGCCAGTAGTGGGACAGGGAACACCGGGGAGCTGTTTTTT
.,TRBV28,.,TRBJ2-4,CASSFRGRGIQYF,TGTGCCAGCAGCTTTCGGGGGAGAGGCATTCAGTACTTC
.,TRBV5-1,TRBD1,TRBJ1-4,CASSPAGTGFEKLFF,TGCGCCAGCAGCCCGGCCGGGACAGGGTTTGAAAAACTGTTTTTT
.,TRBV30,TRBD1,TRBJ2-2,CACDRGWNTGELFF,TGTGCCTGCGACAGGGGGTGGAACACCGGGGAGCTGTTTTTT
.,TRBV14,TRBD2,TRBJ2-3,CASSQLAGRTDTQYF,TGTGCCAGCAGCCAGTTAGCGGGGCGCACAGATACGCAGTATTTT
.,TRBV7-2,.,TRBJ2-3,CASSSRSPHDTQYF,TGTGCCAGCAGCTCACGTAGTCCTCACGATACGCAGTATTTT
.,TRBV9,TRBD2,TRBJ2-5,CASSSSGRAPETQYF,TGTGCCAGCAGCTCTAGCGGGAGGGCCCCAGAGACCCAGTACTTC